This entry is about one T cell receptor beta chain. The data originate from a study of immune evolution from preneoplasia to lung adenocarcinoma. J was trimmed by 2 bases and V by 3 bases; bases with no gene match: 13. Germline values: CDR1 SQVTM, CDR2 ANQGSEA. The CDR3 consists of 17 residues. The method was immunoSEQ multiplex PCR; TCRdb's version includes in-frame clones alone and lacks a portion of them. Of approximately 4,300 clones in the sample, around 82% were seen once. This sequence joins TRBV29-1 and TRBJ2-5; 9 bases align to TRBD2. Input material: FFPE normal lung tissue adjacent to the tumor. The origin of this receptor is a person over 45 with lung adenocarcinoma. The CDR3 here is CSVERGLAQGKQETQYF. The CDR3 nucleotides read TGCAGCGTTGAGAGGGGACTAGCACAAGGAAAACAAGAGACCCAGTACTTC. Combining the CDR3 with reference TRBV29-1 and TRBJ2-5 gives the whole variable domain SAVISQKPSRDICQRGTSLTIQCQVDSQVTMMFWYRQQPGQSLTLIATANQGSEATYESGFVIDKFPISRPNLTFSTLTVSNMSPEDSSIYLCSVERGLAQGKQETQYFGPGTRLLVL.